What follows is one TCR beta chain and its context. Between the trimmed V and J ends, which lost 1 base and 3 bases, there was a span of 10 bases. The CDR3 runs to 14 residues. Germline lookup yields CDR1 SGDLS and CDR2 YYNGEE. The record originates from a study of blood T cell repertoires in COVID-19. Original processing methods: How many nucleated cells were present was estimated from reference gene primer amplification. TCRdb's table, derived via immunoSEQ multiplex PCR, lists solely in-frame clones and lacks some. For V, J and clone size, that table is used; D and trimming come from the DNA. The sample has around 100,000 clones; around 84% are singletons.

This receptor was obtained from a human donor in a cohort sampled during active COVID-19. The specimen was peripheral blood. This sequence joins TRBV9 and TRBJ1-1, with D hard to call. The CDR3 spells CASSVSGTYTEAFF. Here the CDR3 DNA reads TGTGCCAGCAGCGTATCCGGTACGTACACTGAAGCTTTCTTT.